Listed here is a single T cell receptor beta chain. What it binds is unknown. The V gene lost 2 bases and the J gene lost 7 bases, with 15 bases spanning the gap. The CDR3 totals 15 residues. Per germline, CDR1 MGHRA and CDR2 YSYEKL. This sample was included in a study of cytomegalovirus exposure and HLA in healthy donors. Study findings and constraints: Some TCR beta chains (around 160 of them) were listed as cytomegalovirus-associated.

This table comes from immunoSEQ multiplex PCR, and its TCRdb copy is limited to in-frame clones, with some not included. The sample has 150,000 or so clones; about 91% are singletons. The genes are TRBV4-1 and TRBJ1-5; tentative D call: TRBD1 (6 bases). Sequenced material: PBMCs. This clonotype was sampled from a woman aged 18-29 years in good health and CMV-seronegative. Written as DNA, the CDR3 is TGCGCCAGCAGCCAATTTCCGACAGGCATGCAGCCCCAGCATTTT. Protein product: CASSQFPTGMQPQHF.